What follows is one TCR beta chain and its context. The length of the CDR3 is 13 residues. Germline-derived CDR1 and CDR2 are LNHNV and YYDKDF (reference sequence). Trimming removed 1 base at V and 8 bases at J, with 11 bases between. These data belong to a study of blood T cell repertoires in COVID-19. The wider study: Spain, Italy and the United States supplied samples that represented acute and convalescent COVID-19. The cDNA or gDNA used as material had been derived from T cells, B-cell-depleted T cells, or PBMCs.

As originally analysed: Cell counts per sample came from amplifying reference gene primers. This table comes from immunoSEQ multiplex PCR, and its TCRdb copy is limited to in-frame clones, with some not included. Clonal size and the V and J genes are those of that table, whereas D and trimming came from the DNA. The sample holds fewer than 350,000 clones, 70% to 90% seen once. Sequenced input: peripheral blood. This clonotype originated in a woman between 50 and 59 years old who had recovered from COVID-19. The chain uses TRBV15 and TRBJ1-1; the D gene is possibly TRBD1 (5 bases). The DNA of the CDR3 is TGTGCCACCAGCAGAGCAGGGAACTCCGAAGCTTTCTTT. Amino acid sequence: CATSRAGNSEAFF.